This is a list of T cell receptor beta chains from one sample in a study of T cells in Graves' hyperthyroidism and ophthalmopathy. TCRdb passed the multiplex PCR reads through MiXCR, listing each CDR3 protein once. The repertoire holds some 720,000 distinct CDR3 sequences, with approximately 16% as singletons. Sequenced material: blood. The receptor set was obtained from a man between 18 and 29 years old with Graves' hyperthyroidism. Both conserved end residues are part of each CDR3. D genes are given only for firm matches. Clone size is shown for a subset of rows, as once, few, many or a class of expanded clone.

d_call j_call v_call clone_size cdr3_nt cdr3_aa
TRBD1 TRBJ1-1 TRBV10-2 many TGCGCCAGCAAGCGGGACAGACTAGGGAACACTGAAGCTTTCTTT CASKRDRLGNTEAFF
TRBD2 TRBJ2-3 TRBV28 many TGTGCCAGCAGTTTCCATAGCGGGAGCACAGATACGCAGTATTTT CASSFHSGSTDTQYF
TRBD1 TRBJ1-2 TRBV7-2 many TGTGCCAGCAGCTCAACCCCGGGACAGGGGAATGGCTACACCTTC CASSSTPGQGNGYTF
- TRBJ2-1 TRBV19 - TGTGCCAGTAGTATTTTGGACGGATCTTCCTACAATGAGCAGTTCTTC CASSILDGSSYNEQFF
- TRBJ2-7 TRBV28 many TGTGCCAGCAGCTTCCAGGGACTGTACGAGCAGTACTTC CASSFQGLYEQYF
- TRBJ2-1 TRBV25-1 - TGTGCCAGCAGTCCCACAGGGTATAAGAATGAGCAGTTCTTC CASSPTGYKNEQFF
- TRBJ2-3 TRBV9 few TGTGCCAGCAGCGTAGTTCTACCGGGGTCAGATACGCAGTATTTT CASSVVLPGSDTQYF
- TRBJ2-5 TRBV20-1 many TGCAGTGCTAGACCTGCTGCAGGGCTTGGAGAGACCCAGTACTTC CSARPAAGLGETQYF
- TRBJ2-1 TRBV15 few TGTGCCACCAGCAGAGATATCGACGCTCCCCGCTACAATGAGCAGTTCTTC CATSRDIDAPRYNEQFF
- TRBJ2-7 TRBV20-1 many TGCAGTGCTGGGGACCGAGTTTACGAGCAGTACTTC CSAGDRVYEQYF
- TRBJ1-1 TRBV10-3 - TGTGCCATCAGACCACAGGGGAACACTGAAGCTTTCTTT CAIRPQGNTEAFF
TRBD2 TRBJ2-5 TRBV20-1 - TGCAGTGCGTTTAGCGGGAGGCACCGAGAGACCCAGTACTTC CSAFSGRHRETQYF
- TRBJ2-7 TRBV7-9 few TGTGCCAGCAGCTCCCCCGTCGCGGCTAACTACGAGCAGTACTTC CASSSPVAANYEQYF
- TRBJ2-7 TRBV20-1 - TGCGGTGCTAGTGCTGGTTACGAGCAGTACTTC CGASAGYEQYF
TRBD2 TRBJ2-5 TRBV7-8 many TGTGCCAGCAGGGTCCTAGCGGGAGAAGAGACCCAGTACTTC CASRVLAGEETQYF
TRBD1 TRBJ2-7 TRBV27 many TGTGCCAGCAGTTTTACAGGGGGCAATGGGGAGCAGTACTTC CASSFTGGNGEQYF
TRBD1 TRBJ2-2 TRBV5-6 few TGTGCCAGCAGCTTGTGGGGATGGGACAGCCCAAACACCGGGGAGCTGTTTTTT CASSLWGWDSPNTGELFF
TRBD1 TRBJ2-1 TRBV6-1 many TGTGCCAGCAGTGACTTGACAGGGTTAGCACCTGAGCAGTTCTTC CASSDLTGLAPEQFF
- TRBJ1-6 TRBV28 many TGTGCCAGCAGTCCGATAATACAGCGCCGCTCCTATAATTCACCCCTCCACTTT CASSPIIQRRSYNSPLHF
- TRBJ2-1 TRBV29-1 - TGCAGCGTTGAAGTTGCCCCCCGACGGACTAACCACTTCAATGAGCAGTTCTTC CSVEVAPRRTNHFNEQFF
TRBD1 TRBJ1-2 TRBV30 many TGTGCCTGGAGTAAGGCAGGGGGGTGGGATGGCTACACCTTC CAWSKAGGWDGYTF
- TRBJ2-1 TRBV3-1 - TGTGCCAGCAGCCAAGTCTCACCGATAGCAAGCTCCTACAATGAGCAGTTCTTC CASSQVSPIASSYNEQFF
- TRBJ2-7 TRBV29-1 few TGCAGCGTTGCTGGGCCATCCTACGAGCAGTACTTC CSVAGPSYEQYF
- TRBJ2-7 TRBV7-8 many TGTGCCAGCAGCTTCTCGACGGTCCGGGACTTCTCTTACGAGCAGTACTTC CASSFSTVRDFSYEQYF
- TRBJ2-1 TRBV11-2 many TGTGCCAGCAGCCACGGCCCCGAGGTAGCGCCTAAGGGGAATGAGCAGTTCTTC CASSHGPEVAPKGNEQFF
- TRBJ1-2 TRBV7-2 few TGTGCCAGCAGCTCTTATCCGTCTACCTATGGCTACACCTTC CASSSYPSTYGYTF
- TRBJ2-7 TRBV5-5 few TGTGCCAGCAGCTGGGGGGCGGGAGTCCTCTACGAGCAGTACTTC CASSWGAGVLYEQYF
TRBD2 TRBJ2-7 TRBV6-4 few TGTGCCCCAACTAGCGGGGGCCTCGGCGAGCAGTACTTC CAPTSGGLGEQYF
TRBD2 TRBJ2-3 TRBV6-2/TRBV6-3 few TGTGCCAGCAGTTACTCTCTCCTAGCGGGAGGGGATACGCAGTATTTT CASSYSLLAGGDTQYF
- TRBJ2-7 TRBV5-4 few TGTGCCAGCAGCTCAACCGGGACGGCAAGCTCCTACGAGCAGTACTTC CASSSTGTASSYEQYF
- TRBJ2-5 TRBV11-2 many TGTGCCAGCAGCTTAGAAGGCTGGACAAACCCGTACTTC CASSLEGWTNPYF
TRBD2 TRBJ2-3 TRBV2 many TGTGCCAGCACAGGACTAGCGGAACATGCGCAGTATTTT CASTGLAEHAQYF
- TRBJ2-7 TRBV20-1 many TGCAGTGCTAGAGAGGCCTTCGAGGGTAGGGTCGAGCAGTACTTC CSAREAFEGRVEQYF
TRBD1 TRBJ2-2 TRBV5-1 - TGCGCCAGCAGCATCGGGACAGCCACCGGGGAGCTGTTTTTT CASSIGTATGELFF
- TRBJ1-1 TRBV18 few TGTGCCAGCTCATCTCCGCGATTAGGGGTGACTGAAGCTTTCTTT CASSSPRLGVTEAFF
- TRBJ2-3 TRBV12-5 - TGTGCTAGTGGTTTGGTACGATCGGGAGAAAACACCCCAGATACGCAGTATTTT CASGLVRSGENTPDTQYF
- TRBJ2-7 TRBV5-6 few TGTGCCAGCAGCCTCCCACCGGGACTGGACTACGAGCAGTACTTC CASSLPPGLDYEQYF
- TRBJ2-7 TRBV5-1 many TGCGCCAGCTCCGTTGGGCTAGCGACAGTCGAGCAGTACTTC CASSVGLATVEQYF
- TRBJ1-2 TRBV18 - TGTGCCAGCTCTACCACGACATTGGGGGCTAATGGCTACACCTTC CASSTTTLGANGYTF
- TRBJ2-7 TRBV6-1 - TGTGCCAGCGGGTCCCCTGGTAGCTCCTACGAGCAGTACTTC CASGSPGSSYEQYF
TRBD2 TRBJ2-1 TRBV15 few TGTGCCACCAGCAAGGGACTAGCGGGAATTGAGCAGTTCTTC CATSKGLAGIEQFF
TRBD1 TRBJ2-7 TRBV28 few TGTGCCAGCCCATCTGGACAGGGGTGGGAGCAGTACTTC CASPSGQGWEQYF
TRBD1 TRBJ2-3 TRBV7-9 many TGTGCCCTCCAGGACAGGGATCGTCTAGGAGATACGCAGTATTTT CALQDRDRLGDTQYF